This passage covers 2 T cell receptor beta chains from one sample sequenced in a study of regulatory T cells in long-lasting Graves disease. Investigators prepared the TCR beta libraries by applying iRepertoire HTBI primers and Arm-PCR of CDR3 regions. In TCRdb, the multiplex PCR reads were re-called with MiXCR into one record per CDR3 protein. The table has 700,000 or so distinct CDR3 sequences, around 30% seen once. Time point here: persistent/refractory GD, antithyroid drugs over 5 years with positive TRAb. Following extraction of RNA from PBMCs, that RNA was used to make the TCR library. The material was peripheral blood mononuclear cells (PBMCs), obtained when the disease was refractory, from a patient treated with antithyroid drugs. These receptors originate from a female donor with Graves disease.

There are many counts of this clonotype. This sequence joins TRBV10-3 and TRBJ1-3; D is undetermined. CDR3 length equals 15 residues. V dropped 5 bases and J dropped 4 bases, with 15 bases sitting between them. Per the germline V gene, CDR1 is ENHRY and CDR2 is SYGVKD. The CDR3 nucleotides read TGTGCCATCAGTCCGGGCCCCTCATCGGGAAACACCATATATTTT. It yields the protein CAISPGPSSGNTIYF.

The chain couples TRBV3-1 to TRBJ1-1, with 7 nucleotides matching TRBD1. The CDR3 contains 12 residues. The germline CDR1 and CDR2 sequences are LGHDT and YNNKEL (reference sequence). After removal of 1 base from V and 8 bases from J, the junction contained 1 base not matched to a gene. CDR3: CASSQVGQEAFF. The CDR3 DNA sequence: TGTGCCAGCAGCCAAGTGGGACAGGAAGCTTTCTTT.